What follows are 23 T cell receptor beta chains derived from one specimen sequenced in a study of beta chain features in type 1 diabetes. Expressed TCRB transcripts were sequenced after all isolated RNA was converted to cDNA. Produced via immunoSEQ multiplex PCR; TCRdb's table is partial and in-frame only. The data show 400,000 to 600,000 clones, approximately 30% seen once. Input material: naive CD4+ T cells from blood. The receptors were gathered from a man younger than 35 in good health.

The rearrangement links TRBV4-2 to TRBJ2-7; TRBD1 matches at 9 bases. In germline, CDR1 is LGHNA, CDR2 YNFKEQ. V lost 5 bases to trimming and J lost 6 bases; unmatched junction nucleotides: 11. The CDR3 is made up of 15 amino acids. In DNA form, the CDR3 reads TGTGCCAGCAGCTGGGACAGGGCCCCTACCCTCGAGCAGTACTTC. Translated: CASSWDRAPTLEQYF.

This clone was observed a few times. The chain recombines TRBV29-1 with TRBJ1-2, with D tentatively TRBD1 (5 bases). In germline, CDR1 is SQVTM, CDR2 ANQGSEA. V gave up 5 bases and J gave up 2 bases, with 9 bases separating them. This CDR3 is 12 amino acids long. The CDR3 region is CSVIGANYGYTF. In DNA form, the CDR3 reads TGCAGCGTTATTGGGGCGAACTATGGCTACACCTTC. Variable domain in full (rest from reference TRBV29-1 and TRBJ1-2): SAVISQKPSRDICQRGTSLTIQCQVDSQVTMMFWYRQQPGQSLTLIATANQGSEATYESGFVIDKFPISRPNLTFSTLTVSNMSPEDSSIYLCSVIGANYGYTFGSGTRLTVV.

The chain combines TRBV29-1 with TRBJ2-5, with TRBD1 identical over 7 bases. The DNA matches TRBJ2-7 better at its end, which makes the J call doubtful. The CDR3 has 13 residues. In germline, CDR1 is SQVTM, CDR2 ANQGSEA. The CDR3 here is CSVAEDRNYEQYF. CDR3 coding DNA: TGCAGCGTTGCGGAGGACAGGAACTACGAGCAGTACTTC.

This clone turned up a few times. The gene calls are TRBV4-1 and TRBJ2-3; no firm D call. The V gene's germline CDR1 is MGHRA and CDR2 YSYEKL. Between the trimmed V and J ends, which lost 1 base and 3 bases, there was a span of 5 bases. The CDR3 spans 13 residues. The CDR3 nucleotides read TGCGCCAGCAGCCAAGGTCAGACAGATACGCAGTATTTT. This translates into CASSQGQTDTQYF.

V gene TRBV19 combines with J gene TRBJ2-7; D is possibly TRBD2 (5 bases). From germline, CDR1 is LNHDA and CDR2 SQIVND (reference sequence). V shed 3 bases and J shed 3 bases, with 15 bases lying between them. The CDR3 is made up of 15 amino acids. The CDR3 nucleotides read TGTGCCAGTAGTATTAGCTGGGCGGGTAGCTACGAGCAGTACTTC. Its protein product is CASSISWAGSYEQYF. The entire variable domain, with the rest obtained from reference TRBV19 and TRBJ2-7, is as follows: DGGITQSPKYLFRKEGQNVTLSCEQNLNHDAMYWYRQDPGQGLRLIYYSQIVNDFQKGDIAEGYSVSREKKESFPLTVTSAQKNPTAFYLCASSISWAGSYEQYFGPGTRLTVT.

For the CDR3, the DNA is TGTGCCAGCGGTCCGGCAGGGGGCGTTTTAGAGACCCAGTACTTC. It is translated as CASGPAGGVLETQYF. The rearrangement joins TRBV7-3 to TRBJ2-5; TRBD1 matches 8 bases. The germline gives CDR1 SGHTA, CDR2 FQGTGA. The CDR3 covers 15 residues. V trimming: 8 bases; J trimming: 4 bases; junction bases outside the gene matches: 12. Looking up the rest from reference TRBV7-3 and TRBJ2-5 gives the full variable domain: GAGVSQTPSNKVTEKGKYVELRCDPISGHTALYWYRQSLGQGPEFLIYFQGTGAADDSGLPNDRFFAVRPEGSVSTLKIQRTERGDSAVYLCASGPAGGVLETQYFGPGTRLLVL.

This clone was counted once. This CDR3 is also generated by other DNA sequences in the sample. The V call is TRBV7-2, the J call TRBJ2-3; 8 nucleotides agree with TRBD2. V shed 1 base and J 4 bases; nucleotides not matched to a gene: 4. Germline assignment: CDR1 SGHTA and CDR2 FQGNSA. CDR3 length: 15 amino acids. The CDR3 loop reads CASSLVGGRPDTQYF. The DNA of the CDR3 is TGTGCCAGCAGCTTAGTAGGCGGGAGGCCAGATACGCAGTATTTT.

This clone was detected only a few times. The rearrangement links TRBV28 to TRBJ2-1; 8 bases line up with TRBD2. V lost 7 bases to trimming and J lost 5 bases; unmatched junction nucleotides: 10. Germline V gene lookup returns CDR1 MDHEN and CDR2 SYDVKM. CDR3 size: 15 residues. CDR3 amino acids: CASTLSGSFNNEQFF. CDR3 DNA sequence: TGTGCCAGCACCCTGAGCGGGAGTTTTAACAATGAGCAGTTCTTC.

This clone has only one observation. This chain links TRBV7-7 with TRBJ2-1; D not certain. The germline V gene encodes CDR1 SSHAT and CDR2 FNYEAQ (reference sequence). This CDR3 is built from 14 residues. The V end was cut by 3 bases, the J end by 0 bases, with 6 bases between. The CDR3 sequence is CASSLDGSYNEQFF. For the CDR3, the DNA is TGTGCCAGCAGCTTGGATGGCTCCTACAATGAGCAGTTCTTC.

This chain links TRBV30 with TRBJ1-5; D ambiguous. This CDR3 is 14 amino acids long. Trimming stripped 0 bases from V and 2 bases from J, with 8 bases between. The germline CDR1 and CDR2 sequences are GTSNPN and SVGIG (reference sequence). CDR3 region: CAWSVLVGNQPQHF. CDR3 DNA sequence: TGTGCCTGGAGTGTTCTAGTTGGCAATCAGCCCCAGCATTTT.

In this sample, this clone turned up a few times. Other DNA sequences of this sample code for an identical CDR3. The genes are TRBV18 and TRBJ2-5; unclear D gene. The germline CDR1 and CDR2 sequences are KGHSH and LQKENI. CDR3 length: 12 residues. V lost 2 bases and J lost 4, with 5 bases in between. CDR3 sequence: CASSPWGETQYF. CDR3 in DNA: TGTGCCAGCTCACCATGGGGAGAGACCCAGTACTTC.

The CDR3 here is CAISEERRDEQYF. The CDR3 bases are TGTGCCATCAGTGAAGAGCGAAGAGACGAGCAGTACTTC. V is TRBV10-3 and J is TRBJ2-7; no definite D call. V was clipped by 3 bases and J by 5 bases, with 11 bases between them. Germline loops: CDR1 ENHRY, CDR2 SYGVKD. The CDR3 loop spans 13 amino acids.

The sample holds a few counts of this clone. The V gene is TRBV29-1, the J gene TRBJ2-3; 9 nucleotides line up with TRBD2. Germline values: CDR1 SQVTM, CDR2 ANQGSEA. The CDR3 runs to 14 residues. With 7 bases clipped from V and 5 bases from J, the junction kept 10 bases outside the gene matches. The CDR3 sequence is CSGVAGAFVDTQYF. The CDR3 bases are TGCAGCGGGGTAGCGGGAGCCTTCGTAGATACGCAGTATTTT.

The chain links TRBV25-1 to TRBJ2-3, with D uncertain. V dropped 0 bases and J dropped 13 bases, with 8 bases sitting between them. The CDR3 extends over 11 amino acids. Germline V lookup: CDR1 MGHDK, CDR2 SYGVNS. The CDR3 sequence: CASSEYQRKYF. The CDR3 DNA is TGTGCCAGCAGTGAATATCAAAGGAAGTATTTT.

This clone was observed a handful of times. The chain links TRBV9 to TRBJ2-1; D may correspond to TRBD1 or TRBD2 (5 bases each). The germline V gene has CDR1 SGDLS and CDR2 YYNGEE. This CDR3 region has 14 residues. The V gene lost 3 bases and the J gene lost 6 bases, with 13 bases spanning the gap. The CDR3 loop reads CASSATGRSNEQFF. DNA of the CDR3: TGTGCCAGCAGCGCTACGGGGCGAAGCAATGAGCAGTTCTTC.

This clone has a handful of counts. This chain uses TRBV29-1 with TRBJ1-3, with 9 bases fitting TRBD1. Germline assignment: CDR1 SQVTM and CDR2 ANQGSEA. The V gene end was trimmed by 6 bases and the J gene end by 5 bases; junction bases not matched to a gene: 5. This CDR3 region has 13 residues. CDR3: CSVAGTGRNTIYF. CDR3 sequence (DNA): TGCAGCGTCGCCGGGACAGGGCGAAACACCATATATTTT.

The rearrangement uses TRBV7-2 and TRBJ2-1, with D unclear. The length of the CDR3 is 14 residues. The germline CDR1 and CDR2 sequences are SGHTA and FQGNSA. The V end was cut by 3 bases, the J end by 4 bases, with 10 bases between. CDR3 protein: CASSFATEYNEQFF. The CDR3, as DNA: TGTGCCAGCAGCTTCGCTACAGAGTACAATGAGCAGTTCTTC.

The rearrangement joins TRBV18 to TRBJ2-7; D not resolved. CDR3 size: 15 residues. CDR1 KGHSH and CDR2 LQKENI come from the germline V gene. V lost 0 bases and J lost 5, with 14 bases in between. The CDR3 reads CASSPPTLRRDEQYF. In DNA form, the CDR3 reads TGTGCCAGCTCACCACCTACGCTCCGCCGGGACGAGCAGTACTTC. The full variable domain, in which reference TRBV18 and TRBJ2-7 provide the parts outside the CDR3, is NAGVMQNPRHLVRRRGQEARLRCSPMKGHSHVYWYRQLPEEGLKFMVYLQKENIIDESGMPKERFSAEFPKEGPSILRIQQVVRGDSAAYFCASSPPTLRRDEQYFGPGTRLTVT.

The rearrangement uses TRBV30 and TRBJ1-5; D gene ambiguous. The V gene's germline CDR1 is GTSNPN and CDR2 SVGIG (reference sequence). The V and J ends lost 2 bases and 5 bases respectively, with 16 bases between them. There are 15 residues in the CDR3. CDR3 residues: CAWSLRGAGYQPQHF. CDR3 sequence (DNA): TGTGCCTGGAGTCTGAGAGGCGCGGGTTATCAGCCCCAGCATTTT.

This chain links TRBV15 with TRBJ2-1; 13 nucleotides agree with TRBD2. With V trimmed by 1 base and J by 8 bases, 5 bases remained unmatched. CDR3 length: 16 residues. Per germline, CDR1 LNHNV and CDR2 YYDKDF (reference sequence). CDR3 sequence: CATSRVGLAGVYEQFF. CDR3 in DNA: TGTGCCACCAGCAGAGTAGGACTAGCGGGAGTATATGAGCAGTTCTTC. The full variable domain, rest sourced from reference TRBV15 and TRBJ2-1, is DAMVIQNPRYQVTQFGKPVTLSCSQTLNHNVMYWYQQKSSQAPKLLFHYYDKDFNNEADTPDNFQSRRPNTSFCFLDIRSPGLGDTAMYLCATSRVGLAGVYEQFFGPGTRLTVL.

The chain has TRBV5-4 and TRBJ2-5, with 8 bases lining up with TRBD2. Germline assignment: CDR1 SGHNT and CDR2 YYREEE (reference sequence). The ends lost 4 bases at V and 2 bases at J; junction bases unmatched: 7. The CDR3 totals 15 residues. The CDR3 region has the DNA TGTGCCAGCAGCAAAAAGACTAGCGAGCAAGAGACCCAGTACTTC. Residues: CASSKKTSEQETQYF.

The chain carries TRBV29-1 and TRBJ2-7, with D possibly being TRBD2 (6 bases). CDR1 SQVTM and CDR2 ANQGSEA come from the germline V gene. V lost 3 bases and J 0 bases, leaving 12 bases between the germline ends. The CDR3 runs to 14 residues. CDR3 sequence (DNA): TGCAGCGTTGAGGGGGGTGGTCCCTCCTACGAGCAGTACTTC. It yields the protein CSVEGGGPSYEQYF.

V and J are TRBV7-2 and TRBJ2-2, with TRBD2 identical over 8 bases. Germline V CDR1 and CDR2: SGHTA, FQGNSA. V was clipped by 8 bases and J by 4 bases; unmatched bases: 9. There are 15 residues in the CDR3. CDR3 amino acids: CASGREGGRTGELFF. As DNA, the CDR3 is TGTGCCAGCGGCCGGGAGGGTGGCCGCACCGGGGAGCTGTTTTTT.